The rows below give T cell receptor beta chains drawn from one sample of a study of PD-1 blockade in classical Hodgkin lymphoma. Libraries were prepared by immunoSEQ multiplex PCR; TCRdb keeps only in-frame clonotypes and omits some of them. The sample includes fewer than 35,000 clones, 88% of them seen just once. The material sequenced was CD4+ T cells from blood. These receptors were obtained from a human donor with classical Hodgkin lymphoma. CDR3s include the opening cysteine and the closing phenylalanine or tryptophan. Size is omitted from some rows. Given values are once, few, many or a class for expanded clones.

V gene: TRBV7-3; clone size: NA; CDR3 protein: CASSFVADLNEQFF
V gene: TRBV9; clone size: NA; CDR3 protein: CASRGTGDTQYF
V gene: TRBV5-1; clone size: NA; CDR3 protein: CASSLGAGVTDTQYF
V gene: TRBV14; clone size: NA; CDR3 protein: CASSLLREGSNEQFF
V gene: TRBV6-5; clone size: NA; CDR3 protein: CASSYARGPNYEQYF
V gene: TRBV28; clone size: NA; CDR3 protein: CASSVASGTPYEQYF
V gene: TRBV29-1; clone size: NA; CDR3 protein: CSVSNLMNTEAFF
V gene: TRBV19; clone size: few; CDR3 protein: CASSIPGQGAGQPQHF
V gene: TRBV6-1; clone size: NA; CDR3 protein: CASSYSRGELFF
V gene: TRBV7-9; clone size: NA; CDR3 protein: CASSRSQDTGELFF
V gene: TRBV28; clone size: NA; CDR3 protein: CASSLSGYSGANVLTF
V gene: TRBV6-1; clone size: NA; CDR3 protein: CASSGQGVPYEQYF
V gene: TRBV28; clone size: few; CDR3 protein: CASRTANGNTIYF
V gene: TRBV5-4; clone size: NA; CDR3 protein: CASSLSRDEGGYTF
V gene: TRBV6-4; clone size: NA; CDR3 protein: CASSPGLATDTQYF
V gene: TRBV9; clone size: NA; CDR3 protein: CASSVQTGELFF
V gene: TRBV6-6; clone size: NA; CDR3 protein: CAAGGVRTEAFF
V gene: TRBV29-1; clone size: NA; CDR3 protein: CSHTRGSEQYF
V gene: TRBV7-8; clone size: NA; CDR3 protein: CASSIEPGTGANVLTF
V gene: TRBV6-6; clone size: once; CDR3 protein: CASRRLAGGTDTQYF
V gene: TRBV11-3; clone size: NA; CDR3 protein: CASSLGPKLSSYNEQFF
V gene: TRBV6-6; clone size: NA; CDR3 protein: CASWGTSGRTDTQYF
V gene: TRBV27; clone size: NA; CDR3 protein: CASSLQPGAGEQYF
V gene: TRBV19; clone size: NA; CDR3 protein: CASSSGTGPNYGYTF
V gene: TRBV19; clone size: NA; CDR3 protein: CASSIVRDNEKLFF
V gene: TRBV9; clone size: NA; CDR3 protein: CASSAAEGGSGELFF
V gene: TRBV10-3; clone size: NA; CDR3 protein: CAISEGGEQFF
V gene: TRBV18; clone size: NA; CDR3 protein: CASSPDRDRSPLHF
V gene: TRBV2; clone size: NA; CDR3 protein: CASSGSGGTDTQYF
V gene: TRBV11-1; clone size: NA; CDR3 protein: CASSSRSPPYEQYF
V gene: TRBV6-5; clone size: NA; CDR3 protein: CASNLAGGPTDTQYF
V gene: TRBV19; clone size: once; CDR3 protein: CASSIGLKNIQYF
V gene: TRBV27; clone size: NA; CDR3 protein: CASSGREGLVIGELFF
V gene: TRBV6-1; clone size: few; CDR3 protein: CASSEAGRVFYGYTF
V gene: TRBV18; clone size: NA; CDR3 protein: CASSPGGADSGNTIYF
V gene: TRBV5-4; clone size: NA; CDR3 protein: CASSQGQAGELFF
V gene: TRBV6-1; clone size: NA; CDR3 protein: CASTGGSREQETQYF
V gene: TRBV9; clone size: NA; CDR3 protein: CASSPSGGQGRETQYF
V gene: TRBV18; clone size: NA; CDR3 protein: CASIPGLRDQETQYF
V gene: TRBV7-9; clone size: NA; CDR3 protein: CASSSREDRTDTQYF
V gene: TRBV5-4; clone size: NA; CDR3 protein: CASSSRQGGETQYF
V gene: TRBV5-4; clone size: NA; CDR3 protein: CASTPGGASTDTQYF
V gene: TRBV11-2; clone size: NA; CDR3 protein: CASSFDRGNSPLHF
V gene: TRBV7-9; clone size: NA; CDR3 protein: CASSSLPGHRLGTGGYTF